These 9 T cell receptor beta chains were sequenced from one sample in a study of long-term antiretroviral therapy in people with HIV. Version v3.0 of the immunoSEQ assay was performed at survey level. Here immunoSEQ multiplex PCR was the method, and the copy in TCRdb shows in-frame clones only, minus some. Of tens of thousands of clones listed, more than 75% were seen once; the top ten hold approximately 4.9%. Sample: unsorted PBMCs, taken about 2.7 years before starting antiretroviral therapy. The receptors stem from a woman between 25 and 40 years old with HIV.

The chain links TRBV6-1 to TRBJ1-1; D remains ambiguous. The germline gives CDR1 MNHNS, CDR2 SASEGT. This CDR3 is built from 13 residues. V was pared by 7 bases and J by 1 base, with 10 bases between. The CDR3 nucleotides read TGTGCCAGCACTGTTCAGCAGAACACTGAAGCTTTCTTT. It is translated as CASTVQQNTEAFF.

CDR3 amino acids: CAWSGGGAGYGYTF. The CDR3 coding sequence is TGTGCCTGGAGTGGAGGGGGCGCAGGATATGGCTACACCTTC. The chain employs TRBV30 and TRBJ1-2, with 7 bases that match TRBD1. J gave up 5 bases and V 1 base, and 7 bases lay outside the gene matches. Germline V gene data show CDR1 as GTSNPN and CDR2 as SVGIG (reference sequence). The CDR3 runs to 14 residues.

The V and J genes are TRBV11-2 and TRBJ1-2, with 8 bases matching TRBD1. The germline V gene has CDR1 SGHAT and CDR2 FQNNGV. The length of the CDR3 is 15 residues. J was trimmed by 8 bases and V by 4 bases; bases with no gene match: 12. The CDR3 nucleotides are TGTGCCAGCAGCTCCCGGACAGGGAAAGTGCAAGGCTACACCTTC. As protein: CASSSRTGKVQGYTF.

V is TRBV6-6 and J is TRBJ1-5; D is unclear. In germline, CDR1 is MNHNY, CDR2 SVGAGI (reference sequence). Trimming took off 2 bases at V and 7 bases at J, with 12 bases between the two ends. CDR3 length: 14 residues. CDR3 sequence reads: CASSYRTWEQPQHF. Written as DNA, the CDR3 is TGTGCCAGCAGTTACCGAACTTGGGAACAGCCCCAGCATTTT.

J is TRBJ1-2 and V is TRBV14, with D possibly matching TRBD1 (5 bases). The V end was cut by 3 bases, the J end by 0 bases, with 5 bases between. Germline loops: CDR1 SGHDN, CDR2 FVKESK. This CDR3 is 13 amino acids long. The CDR3 is CASSQTANYGYTF. The CDR3 DNA is TGTGCCAGCAGCCAGACAGCTAACTATGGCTACACCTTC. The complete variable domain, with remaining parts taken from reference TRBV14 and TRBJ1-2, reads EAGVTQFPSHSVIEKGQTVTLRCDPISGHDNLYWYRRVMGKEIKFLLHFVKESKQDESGMPNNRFLAERTGGTYSTLKVQPAELEDSGVYFCASSQTANYGYTFGSGTRLTVV.

V usage is TRBV5-1 and J usage is TRBJ2-1; maybe TRBD1 (6 bases). Germline CDR1 reads SGHRS; CDR2 reads YFSETQ. V lost 5 bases, J lost 6 bases, and 12 bases lay in between. The CDR3 contains 13 residues. CDR3 residues: CASSRDTLNEQFF. CDR3 DNA: TGCGCCAGCAGTCGGGACACTCTCAATGAGCAGTTCTTC.

The chain uses TRBV6-5 and TRBJ1-1; 9 bases fit TRBD1. V lost 7 bases to trimming and J lost 4 bases; unmatched junction nucleotides: 10. Germline lookup yields CDR1 MNHEY and CDR2 SVGAGI. The CDR3 totals 15 residues. The CDR3 bases are TGTGCCAGCACCATGGGACAGGGTATTAGCACTGAAGCTTTCTTT. Its translation is CASTMGQGISTEAFF.

This clone was detected a few times. The chain joins TRBV5-1 to TRBJ2-5; D remains ambiguous. The CDR3 covers 14 residues. Germline V gene lookup returns CDR1 SGHRS and CDR2 YFSETQ. V dropped 0 bases and J dropped 5 bases, with 11 bases sitting between them. For the CDR3, the DNA is TGCGCCAGCAGCTTGGAGGTAGTGGGCGAGACCCAGTACTTC. Residues: CASSLEVVGETQYF. Variable domain in full (rest from reference TRBV5-1 and TRBJ2-5): KAGVTQTPRYLIKTRGQQVTLSCSPISGHRSVSWYQQTPGQGLQFLFEYFSETQRNKGNFPGRFSGRQFSNSRSEMNVSTLELGDSALYLCASSLEVVGETQYFGPGTRLLVL.

The CDR3 loop reads CASSQGTGTHFYDNQPQHF. In DNA form, the CDR3 reads TGTGCCAGTAGTCAAGGAACCGGGACACATTTTTATGACAATCAGCCCCAGCATTTT. The genes are TRBV19 and TRBJ1-5; D is perhaps TRBD1 (6 bases). CDR1 is LNHDA, CDR2 SQIVND, per germline (reference sequence). V was cut by 5 bases and J by 3 bases, with 26 bases left in between. The CDR3 runs 19 residues.